This TCR beta chain appears in the sequencing data of a study of blood T cell repertoires in COVID-19. About the study: PBMCs, B-cell-depleted T cells, or T cells were the source of the cDNA or gDNA that made up the material.

Generated by immunoSEQ multiplex PCR, the TCRdb table keeps only in-frame clones and is missing some. The sample shows 85,000 or so clones, roughly 96% of them seen only once. V shed 5 bases and J 6 bases; nucleotides not matched to a gene: 3. There are 13 residues in the CDR3. Germline assignment: CDR1 LNHDA and CDR2 SQIVND (reference sequence). The chain carries TRBV19 and TRBJ2-1; 8 bases match TRBD1. The sequenced material came from peripheral blood. The receptor was derived from a human donor with active COVID-19. The donor label of this sample is uncertain. CDR3 DNA sequence: TGTGCCAGTAGTCGACAGGGGTCCAATGAGCAGTTCTTC. Translating gives CASSRQGSNEQFF.